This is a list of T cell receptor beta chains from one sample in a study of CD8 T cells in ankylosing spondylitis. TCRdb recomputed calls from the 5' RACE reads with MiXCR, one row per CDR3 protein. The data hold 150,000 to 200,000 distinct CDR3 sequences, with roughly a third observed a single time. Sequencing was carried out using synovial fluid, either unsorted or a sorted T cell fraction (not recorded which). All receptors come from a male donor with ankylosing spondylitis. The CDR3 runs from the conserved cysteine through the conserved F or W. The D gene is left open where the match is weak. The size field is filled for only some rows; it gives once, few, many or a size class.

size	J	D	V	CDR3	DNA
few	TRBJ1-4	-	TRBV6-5	CASSYEGGWNEKLFF	TGTGCCAGCAGTTACGAGGGGGGGTGGAATGAAAAACTGTTTTTT
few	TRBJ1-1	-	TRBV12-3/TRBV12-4	CASSGQLNTEAFF	TGTGCCAGCAGCGGACAGTTGAACACTGAAGCTTTCTTT
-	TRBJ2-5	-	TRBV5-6	CASSLSRRPQETQYF	TGTGCCAGCAGCTTGTCTCGAAGACCCCAGGAGACCCAGTACTTC
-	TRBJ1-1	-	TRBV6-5	CASSYSEGVTEAFF	TGTGCCAGCAGTTACTCGGAGGGAGTCACTGAAGCTTTCTTT
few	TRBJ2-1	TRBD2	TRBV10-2	CASSAGGVSYNEQFF	TGCGCCAGCAGTGCCGGGGGGGTATCCTACAATGAGCAGTTCTTC
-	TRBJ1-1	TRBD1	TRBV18	CASSPQDRRLNTEAFF	TGTGCCAGCTCACCGCAGGACAGGCGATTGAACACTGAAGCTTTCTTT
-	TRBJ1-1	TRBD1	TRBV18	CASSLITGAEGEAFF	TGTGCCAGCTCACTAATAACAGGGGCCGAAGGTGAAGCTTTCTTT
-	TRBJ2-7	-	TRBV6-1	CASSEAHSRYEQYF	TGTGCCAGCAGTGAAGCCCACAGTAGATACGAGCAGTACTTC
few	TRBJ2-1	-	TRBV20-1	CSAAWPKRRDEQFF	TGCAGTGCAGCATGGCCAAAGCGTCGGGATGAGCAGTTCTTC
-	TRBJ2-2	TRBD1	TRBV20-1	CSARATGGRANTGELFF	TGCAGTGCTAGAGCCACAGGGGGCCGGGCGAACACCGGGGAGCTGTTTTTT
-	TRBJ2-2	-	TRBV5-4	CASSRGLSEGTGELFF	TGTGCCAGCAGCCGGGGACTTTCCGAGGGCACCGGGGAGCTGTTTTTT
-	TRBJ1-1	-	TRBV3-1	CASSRGEGNTEAFF	TGTGCCAGCAGCCGGGGGGAGGGTAACACTGAAGCTTTCTTT
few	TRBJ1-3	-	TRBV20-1	CSARTWGSSGNTIYF	TGCAGTGCTAGGACCTGGGGTAGCTCTGGAAACACCATATATTTT
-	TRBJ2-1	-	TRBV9	CASSATAWNEQFF	TGTGCCAGCAGCGCGACCGCTTGGAATGAGCAGTTCTTC
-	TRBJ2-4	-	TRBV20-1	CSGLVPQGAKNMQYF	TGCAGTGGCTTGGTGCCCCAGGGAGCCAAAAACATGCAGTACTTC
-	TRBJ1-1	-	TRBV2	CASSQGLDTEAFF	TGTGCCAGCAGTCAGGGGCTCGACACTGAAGCTTTCTTT
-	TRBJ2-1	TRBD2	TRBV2	CASSDWGGYNEQFF	TGTGCCAGCAGTGATTGGGGGGGTTACAATGAGCAGTTCTTC
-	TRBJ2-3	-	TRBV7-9	CASSLRPLPDTQYF	TGTGCCAGCAGCTTAAGGCCCCTTCCAGATACGCAGTATTTT
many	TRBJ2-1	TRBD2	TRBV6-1	CASRPGLAGVRNEQFF	TGTGCCAGCAGGCCTGGACTAGCGGGAGTTAGGAATGAGCAGTTCTTC
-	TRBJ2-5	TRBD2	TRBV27	CASSLRLAGETQYF	TGTGCCAGCAGTTTAAGACTAGCTGGGGAGACCCAGTACTTC
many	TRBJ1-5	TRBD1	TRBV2	CASRQTGSNQPQHF	TGTGCCAGCAGACAGACAGGGAGCAATCAGCCCCAGCATTTT
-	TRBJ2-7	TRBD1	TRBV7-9	CASSLESGQVSF	TGTGCCAGCAGCTTAGAATCTGGACAGGTGAGCTTC
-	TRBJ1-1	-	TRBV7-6	CASSLGGGGGDTEAFF	TGTGCCAGCAGCTTAGGGGGAGGTGGGGGGGACACTGAAGCTTTCTTT
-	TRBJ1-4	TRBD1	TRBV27	CASKRDRVANEKLFF	TGTGCCAGCAAACGGGACAGGGTAGCTAATGAAAAACTGTTTTTT
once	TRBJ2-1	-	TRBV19	CASSPGKGGVTEQFF	TGTGCCAGTAGTCCCGGCAAAGGAGGGGTAACTGAGCAGTTCTTC
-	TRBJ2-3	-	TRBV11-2	CASSLGPPDTQYF	TGTGCCAGCAGCTTAGGCCCCCCAGATACGCAGTATTTT
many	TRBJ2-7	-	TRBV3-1	CASSQGYEQYF	TGTGCCAGCAGCCAGGGATACGAGCAGTACTTC
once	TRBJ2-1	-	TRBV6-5	CASSSGAGSYNEQFF	TGTGCCAGCAGTTCAGGGGCCGGCTCCTACAATGAGCAGTTCTTC
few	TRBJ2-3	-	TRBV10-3	CAISKGTTDTQYF	TGTGCCATCAGTAAAGGGACCACAGATACGCAGTATTTT
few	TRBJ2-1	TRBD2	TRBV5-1	CASSSWTSGSNEQFF	TGCGCCAGCAGCTCCTGGACTAGCGGGAGTAATGAGCAGTTCTTC
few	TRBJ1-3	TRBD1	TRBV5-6	CASSTGTGSSGNTIYF	TGTGCCAGCAGTACCGGGACAGGGAGCTCTGGAAACACCATATATTTT
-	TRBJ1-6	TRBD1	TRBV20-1	CSASNSRGQGIYNSPLHF	TGCAGTGCTAGCAACTCGCGTGGACAGGGGATCTATAATTCACCCCTCCACTTT